The clone carrying this T cell receptor (beta chain) was seen more than once but under ten times. The antigen is unknown. As for time point: patch test 2, 6 weeks after DPC sensitization. Treatment defined: therapeutic diphenylcyclopropenone sensitization with weekly scalp DPC. TCRdb processed the RACE reads anew with MiXCR; each CDR3 protein has one entry. The sample yields over 85,000 distinct CDR3 sequences, around 9.3% seen once. This record comes from a study of human T cells and chemical hapten exposure. Findings of the study overall: PT1 expanded TCR numbers tracked positively with patch test score.

The specimen was whole blood, collected in connection with sensitization to the hapten diphenylcyclopropenone (DPC). The TCR comes from a woman in her thirties or forties with alopecia areata. Some clones in this sample may be carry-over from other donors' samples.

The CDR3 loop reads CASSPPGQPYEQYF. As DNA, the CDR3 is TGTGCCAGCTCACCACCGGGGCAGCCCTACGAGCAGTACTTC. This chain links TRBV18 with TRBJ2-7; a possible D gene is TRBD1 (5 bases). Between the trimmed V and J ends, which lost 0 bases and 2 bases, there was a span of 8 bases. Germline assignment: CDR1 KGHSH and CDR2 LQKENI. The CDR3 totals 14 residues. The entire variable domain, with the rest obtained from reference TRBV18 and TRBJ2-7, is as follows: NAGVMQNPRHLVRRRGQEARLRCSPMKGHSHVYWYRQLPEEGLKFMVYLQKENIIDESGMPKERFSAEFPKEGPSILRIQQVVRGDSAAYFCASSPPGQPYEQYFGPGTRLTVT.